This TCR beta chain was sequenced during a study of CD8 T cells in ankylosing spondylitis. Germline V gene data show CDR1 as ENHRY and CDR2 as SYGVKD. This CDR3 contains 19 residues. Trimming at V came to 8 bases and at J to 1 base, leaving 14 bases not matched to a gene. Study-wide results and limits: Reportedly, significant enrichment of disease-linked clones occurred in matched ankylosing spondylitis synovial fluid. A motif of 7 to 9 highly homologous TCR beta variants was seen as apparently characteristic of ankylosing spondylitis blood.

This clonotype was seen only a few times. Its specificity is not known. TCR beta libraries were made by quantitative 5'-RACE with molecular barcodes. TCRdb itself ran the 5' RACE reads through MiXCR, one entry per CDR3 protein. The data contain roughly 300,000 distinct CDR3 sequences, around 7.6% of them singletons. This receptor was obtained from a male donor with ankylosing spondylitis. Source material: blood, either unsorted or a sorted T cell fraction (not recorded which). This rearrangement joins TRBV10-3 to TRBJ2-1, with 13 bases aligning to TRBD2. The CDR3 sequence is CAIGGFGGTSGESYNEQFF. In nucleotides, the CDR3 is TGTGCCATCGGCGGGTTCGGTGGGACTAGCGGGGAGTCCTACAATGAGCAGTTCTTC.